This record covers a single TCR beta chain. Authors' processing steps: Researchers report that nucleated cell counts were estimated from reference gene primer amplification. The repertoire was sequenced with immunoSEQ multiplex PCR; TCRdb's copy has only in-frame clones and lacks some. That table furnishes V, J and clone size, whereas the DNA furnished D and trimming. Of tens of thousands of clones listed, 79% are singletons. The data stem from a study of blood T cell repertoires in COVID-19. For the study at large: COVID-19 samples collected from the United States, Italy and Spain covered acute and convalescent phases. PBMCs, B-cell-depleted T cells, or T cells were the source of the cDNA or gDNA that made up the material.

CDR1 LGHNT and CDR2 FRNRAP come from the germline V gene. CDR3 length: 17 amino acids. Unmatched junction bases numbered 8, after V lost 2 bases and J lost 2 bases. Sequencing used peripheral blood. This TCR was recovered from a woman of 80 years or more with active or convalescent COVID-19. The chain employs TRBV12-5 and TRBJ2-3, with TRBD2 identical over 9 bases. This CDR3 reads CASGLRGLAGLTDTQYF. The CDR3 bases are TGTGCTAGTGGTTTGAGGGGGCTAGCGGGGCTCACAGATACGCAGTATTTT.